This TCR beta chain was observed in a study of blood T cell repertoires in COVID-19. V shed 0 bases and J 2 bases; nucleotides not matched to a gene: 2. This CDR3 spans 15 amino acids. Per germline, CDR1 MNHEY and CDR2 SVGAGI. Sequencing used immunoSEQ multiplex PCR; TCRdb keeps in-frame clones, though not all of them. The table lists approximately 330,000 clones, roughly 86% of them singletons, with just over 9.5% in the top ten. Of note for this clone: The same CDR3 is also encoded by other DNA sequences in this sample.

Sequenced material: peripheral blood. V and J are TRBV6-5 and TRBJ2-7; 9 bases are a match to TRBD1. The source of this sequence is a man younger than 40 with COVID-19, enrolled during active disease. The DNA for the CDR3 is TGTGCCAGCAGTTACTCGGGACAGGGCACCTACGAGCAGTACTTC. This translates into CASSYSGQGTYEQYF.